These 27 T cell receptor beta chains were all obtained from the same sample, sequenced in a study of blood T cell repertoires in COVID-19. Profiled with immunoSEQ multiplex PCR; TCRdb holds only in-frame clones, not every one. The sample has about 300,000 clones; about 91% are singletons. Sequences were obtained from peripheral blood. The source is a woman aged 25-40 years who had recovered from COVID-19.

This clone turned up a few times. The chain is built from TRBV6-5 and TRBJ1-5; D is perhaps TRBD1 (5 bases). V dropped 7 bases and J dropped 4 bases, with 17 bases sitting between them. Germline values: CDR1 MNHEY, CDR2 SVGAGI. The CDR3 totals 15 residues. DNA of the CDR3: TGTGCCAGCACCTGGGGGGGACGGACAAATCAGCCCCAGCATTTT. This codes for CASTWGGRTNQPQHF.

The chain combines TRBV28 with TRBJ2-5, with 9 bases aligning to TRBD1. Germline V gives CDR1 MDHEN, CDR2 SYDVKM. The CDR3 is made up of 14 amino acids. V dropped 6 bases and J dropped 2; count of bases not matched to a gene: 4. The CDR3 sequence: CASSLDRGQETQYF. CDR3 sequence (DNA): TGTGCCAGCAGCCTGGACAGGGGACAAGAGACCCAGTACTTC.

This clone has only one observation. J is TRBJ1-1 and V is TRBV18; D uncertain. Trimming took off 1 base at V and 1 base at J, with 4 bases between the two ends. This CDR3 has 13 residues. Germline V gene data show CDR1 as KGHSH and CDR2 as LQKENI. CDR3 residues: CASSPQRNTEAFF. DNA of the CDR3: TGTGCCAGCTCACCACAGAGGAACACTGAAGCTTTCTTT.

The chain combines TRBV28 with TRBJ2-7; 8 positions match TRBD2. The ends lost 6 bases at V and 4 bases at J; junction bases unmatched: 8. This CDR3 has 14 amino acids. CDR1 is MDHEN, CDR2 SYDVKM, per germline. The CDR3 loop reads CASRRELAEYEQYF. In DNA, the CDR3 is TGTGCCAGCAGGAGAGAACTAGCGGAATACGAGCAGTACTTC.

The table lists this clone with a few counts. The rearrangement uses TRBV5-8 and TRBJ1-5; the match to TRBD1 covers 7 bases. Germline V gives CDR1 SGHTS, CDR2 YDEGEE. The CDR3 spans 15 residues. The J segment lost 1 base and the V segment lost 2 bases, leaving 3 bases of the junction unmatched. The CDR3 loop is CASSLEGASNQPQHF. Written as DNA, the CDR3 is TGTGCCAGCAGCTTAGAGGGGGCCAGCAATCAGCCCCAGCATTTT. Drawing the rest from reference TRBV5-8 and TRBJ1-5, the complete variable domain is EAGVTQSPTHLIKTRGQQATLRCSPISGHTSVYWYQQALGLGLQFLLWYDEGEERNRGNFPPRFSGRQFPNYSSELNVNALELEDSALYLCASSLEGASNQPQHFGDGTRLSIL.

This chain links TRBV19 with TRBJ1-2, with 8 bases matching TRBD1. This CDR3 spans 13 amino acids. Trimming at V came to 8 bases and at J to 2 bases, leaving 4 bases not matched to a gene. CDR1 and CDR2 from the germline V gene are LNHDA and SQIVND (reference sequence). DNA for the CDR3: TGTGCCAGTCATCAGGGGGCAAACTATGGCTACACCTTC. This sequence encodes CASHQGANYGYTF.

V gene TRBV5-1 combines with J gene TRBJ1-1; TRBD1 agrees at 9 bases. J was trimmed by 3 bases and V by 3 bases; bases with no gene match: 3. Germline assignment: CDR1 SGHRS and CDR2 YFSETQ. There are 14 residues in the CDR3. In DNA, the CDR3 is TGCGCCAGCAGCTATTGGACAGGGGACACTGAAGCTTTCTTT. Translating gives CASSYWTGDTEAFF.

The chain employs TRBV28 and TRBJ2-2; 7 positions match TRBD1. This CDR3 is 15 amino acids long. The trim removed 5 bases at V and 3 bases at J, leaving 6 bases unmatched. Germline CDR1 reads MDHEN; CDR2 reads SYDVKM. CDR3 amino acids: CASSIYRGDTGELFF. In DNA, the CDR3 is TGTGCCAGCAGTATTTACAGGGGTGACACCGGGGAGCTGTTTTTT. Based on the CDR3 plus reference TRBV28 and TRBJ2-2, the full variable domain is DVKVTQSSRYLVKRTGEKVFLECVQDMDHENMFWYRQDPGLGLRLIYFSYDVKMKEKGDIPEGYSVSREKKERFSLILESASTNQTSMYLCASSIYRGDTGELFFGEGSRLTVL.

The J gene is TRBJ1-2, the V gene TRBV27, with 7 bases lining up with TRBD1. CDR3 length: 14 amino acids. The V gene end was trimmed by 6 bases and the J gene end by 2 bases; junction bases not matched to a gene: 6. In germline, CDR1 is MNHEY, CDR2 SMNVEV (reference sequence). The CDR3 here is CASREKTGNYGYTF. In DNA, the CDR3 is TGTGCCAGCAGGGAAAAGACAGGGAACTATGGCTACACCTTC.

The CDR3 is CASSIGGRADEQYF. CDR3 DNA sequence: TGTGCCAGTAGTATAGGGGGCAGGGCGGACGAGCAGTACTTC. The chain joins TRBV19 to TRBJ2-7; weak D call: TRBD1 (5 bases). V lost 1 base and J lost 5, with 12 bases in between. CDR1 LNHDA and CDR2 SQIVND come from the germline V gene (reference sequence). The CDR3 length is 14 residues.

The CDR3 is CASSSTEVGPGNTIYF. DNA of the CDR3: TGTGCCAGCAGCTCCACCGAAGTGGGGCCTGGAAACACCATATATTTT. The chain is built from TRBV7-9 and TRBJ1-3, with D perhaps matching TRBD1 (5 bases). Trimming cost V 4 bases and J 2 bases, with 15 bases left between them. Germline V lookup: CDR1 SEHNR, CDR2 FQNEAQ (reference sequence). The CDR3 sequence is 16 residues long.

The chain uses TRBV28 and TRBJ2-3; 12 bases map to TRBD2. The V segment lost 4 bases and the J segment 6 bases; nucleotides outside the gene matches: 5. Germline-derived CDR1 and CDR2 are MDHEN and SYDVKM. The CDR3 consists of 15 residues. The CDR3 protein is CASSSLAGGQDTQYF. The CDR3 coding sequence is TGTGCCAGCAGTTCTCTAGCGGGGGGGCAGGATACGCAGTATTTT.

This clone was seen a few times. This rearrangement joins TRBV7-2 to TRBJ2-7, with TRBD1 matching over 9 bases. J was trimmed by 3 bases and V by 1 base; bases with no gene match: 7. From germline, CDR1 is SGHTA and CDR2 FQGNSA. This CDR3 spans 16 amino acids. The CDR3 nucleotides read TGTGCCAGCAGCTTAGTGTCGGGACAGGGACTCTACGAGCAGTACTTC. It codes for CASSLVSGQGLYEQYF.

The rearrangement joins TRBV29-1 to TRBJ1-1; D unclear. The CDR3 has 14 amino acids. Germline values: CDR1 SQVTM, CDR2 ANQGSEA. The V gene lost 5 bases and the J gene lost 6 bases, with 19 bases spanning the gap. For the CDR3, the DNA is TGCAGCGTTAATCCTGGCCCTGGTCTCTCTGAAGCTTTCTTT. The encoded protein is CSVNPGPGLSEAFF.

V usage is TRBV3-1 (or the pseudogene TRBV3-2) and J usage is TRBJ1-1; no firm D call. There are 13 residues in the CDR3. Trimming took 4 bases from V and 7 from J, leaving 13 bases between them. From germline, CDR1 is LGHDT and CDR2 YNNKEL (reference sequence). For the CDR3, the DNA is TGTGCCAGCAGCCGTCCAGGAATAATTGAAGCTTTCTTT. Its protein product is CASSRPGIIEAFF.

This clone has only a few counts. The chain joins TRBV15 to TRBJ1-4; 9 bases match TRBD1. Trimming cost V 2 bases and J 5 bases; bases outside gene matches: 6. Germline CDR1 and CDR2: LNHNV and YYDKDF (reference sequence). The CDR3 extends over 16 amino acids. The chain's CDR3 is CATSRFGGTGNEKLFF. The CDR3 nucleotides read TGTGCCACCAGCAGATTCGGTGGGACAGGGAATGAAAAACTGTTTTTT.

The chain links TRBV10-3 to TRBJ2-3, with 8 bases aligning to TRBD1. This CDR3 contains 16 residues. Losses at the gene ends were 4 bases for V and 0 bases for J; bases not matched to a gene: 6. Germline CDR1 reads ENHRY; CDR2 reads SYGVKD. CDR3: CAISGGDRTSTDTQYF. The CDR3, as DNA: TGTGCCATCAGTGGGGGGGACAGGACTAGCACAGATACGCAGTATTTT.

J is TRBJ2-3 and V is TRBV4-2; the match to TRBD2 covers 7 bases. The V gene's germline CDR1 is LGHNA and CDR2 YNFKEQ. V shed 2 bases and J 0 bases; nucleotides not matched to a gene: 5. The CDR3 runs 16 residues. CDR3 DNA: TGTGCCAGCAGCCAAACAGCGGGGACTAGCACAGATACGCAGTATTTT. Protein sequence: CASSQTAGTSTDTQYF.

The V call is TRBV6-5, the J call TRBJ1-4, with a possible D match to TRBD1 (5 bases). Looked up from germline, CDR1 is MNHEY and CDR2 is SVGAGI. The length of the CDR3 is 16 residues. Trimming took off 3 bases at V and 10 bases at J, with 21 bases between the two ends. The CDR3 DNA sequence: TGTGCCAGCAGTTATATCCAGGGCCGACAAGACGGAAAACTGTTTTTT. This codes for CASSYIQGRQDGKLFF.

This chain uses TRBV5-4 with TRBJ2-1, with TRBD1 matching 10 bases. CDR3 size: 15 residues. With V trimmed by 4 bases and J by 5 bases, 6 bases remained unmatched. Germline CDR1 is SGHNT and CDR2 is YYREEE (reference sequence). The CDR3 region is CASSNRDRGNNEQFF. The CDR3 DNA follows: TGTGCCAGCAGCAACCGGGACAGGGGAAACAATGAGCAGTTCTTC. The whole variable domain, remainder taken from reference TRBV5-4 and TRBJ2-1, is ETGVTQSPTHLIKTRGQQVTLRCSSQSGHNTVSWYQQALGQGPQFIFQYYREEENGRGNFPPRFSGLQFPNYSSELNVNALELDDSALYLCASSNRDRGNNEQFFGPGTRLTVL.

The J gene is TRBJ1-4, the V gene TRBV5-4; TRBD1 is a possible D gene (5 bases). CDR1 and CDR2 from the germline V gene are SGHNT and YYREEE (reference sequence). Trimming stripped 2 bases from V and 6 bases from J, with 11 bases between. This CDR3 contains 14 residues. The CDR3, as DNA: TGTGCCAGCAGCTTCGGAGGGGTTCATGAAAAACTGTTTTTT. Protein product: CASSFGGVHEKLFF.

The J gene is TRBJ1-1, the V gene TRBV18, with D uncertain. The CDR3 has 15 residues. V shed 2 bases and J shed 1 base, with 11 bases lying between them. Germline CDR1 is KGHSH and CDR2 is LQKENI. The CDR3 loop reads CASSPSQVQNTEAFF. The CDR3 nucleotides are TGTGCCAGCTCACCAAGTCAGGTACAGAACACTGAAGCTTTCTTT.

The V gene is TRBV28, the J gene TRBJ2-7; possible D gene TRBD1, 6 bases. Trimming removed 5 bases at V and 0 bases at J, with 20 bases between. This CDR3 spans 17 amino acids. Per germline, CDR1 MDHEN and CDR2 SYDVKM. CDR3 residues: CASSAPLGQGYSYEQYF. CDR3 coding DNA: TGTGCCAGCAGTGCGCCGCTGGGGCAGGGGTACTCCTACGAGCAGTACTTC. Full variable domain (rest looked up from reference TRBV28 and TRBJ2-7): DVKVTQSSRYLVKRTGEKVFLECVQDMDHENMFWYRQDPGLGLRLIYFSYDVKMKEKGDIPEGYSVSREKKERFSLILESASTNQTSMYLCASSAPLGQGYSYEQYFGPGTRLTVT.

The rearrangement links TRBV19 to TRBJ2-3; D is perhaps TRBD2 (6 bases). The CDR3 consists of 15 residues. Trimming removed 3 bases from V and 7 bases from J, with 17 bases in between. CDR1 and CDR2 (germline): LNHDA, SQIVND (reference sequence). The CDR3 bases are TGTGCCAGTAGTATGCGCGGGGCCTTCACGAATACGCAGTATTTT. Amino acid sequence: CASSMRGAFTNTQYF. Filled out from reference TRBV19 and TRBJ2-3, the complete variable domain reads DGGITQSPKYLFRKEGQNVTLSCEQNLNHDAMYWYRQDPGQGLRLIYYSQIVNDFQKGDIAEGYSVSREKKESFPLTVTSAQKNPTAFYLCASSMRGAFTNTQYFGPGTRLTVL.

The chain uses TRBV3-1 (or the pseudogene TRBV3-2) and TRBJ2-1; TRBD1 is a possible D gene (6 bases). Trimming left V 1 base short and J 3 bases short, with 10 bases between. The CDR3 is made up of 15 amino acids. Germline CDR1 and CDR2: LGHDT and YNNKEL (reference sequence). The CDR3, as DNA: TGTGCCAGCAGCCAAGGAGCGACAGGCTACAATGAGCAGTTCTTC. Protein product: CASSQGATGYNEQFF.

This chain connects TRBV5-4 to TRBJ1-6; 7 bases are shared with TRBD1. Trimming removed 5 bases from V and 10 bases from J; junction bases left unmatched: 9. Germline V gives CDR1 SGHNT, CDR2 YYREEE (reference sequence). The CDR3 extends over 14 amino acids. The CDR3 region is CASRRRGEGSPLHF. The CDR3 region has the DNA TGTGCCAGCAGACGCAGGGGGGAAGGATCACCCCTCCACTTT.

J is TRBJ2-7 and V is TRBV30; 9 nucleotides match TRBD1. This CDR3 is 15 amino acids long. Germline CDR1 reads GTSNPN; CDR2 reads SVGIG (reference sequence). V shed 5 bases and J 2 bases; nucleotides not matched to a gene: 10. In nucleotides, the CDR3 is TGTGCCTGGGGGAAAACAGGGGGCATCACCTACGAGCAGTACTTC. Translating it yields CAWGKTGGITYEQYF.